A selection of T cell receptor beta chains follows, all from one sample in a study of T cell repertoires in ileal Crohn's disease. The assay was immunoSEQ multiplex PCR, and TCRdb's table has in-frame clones only and misses some. The table includes 5,700 or so clones, roughly four fifths detected once. Material for sequencing was ileal tissue. The source of these receptors is an adult with Crohn's disease. The CDR3 runs from the conserved cysteine through the conserved F or W. A D gene is named only where the DNA matches it firmly. Clone size appears in some rows only: once, few, many, or a class for an expanded clone.

large	-	TRBV19	TRBJ1-4	CASSTFEGQTNEKLFF	TGTGCCAGTAGTACCTTTGAAGGACAGACTAATGAAAAACTGTTTTTT
-	-	TRBV7-9	TRBJ1-1	CASSLKVEGGTEAFF	TGTGCCAGCAGCTTAAAGGTAGAAGGGGGCACTGAAGCTTTCTTT
few	-	TRBV5-4	TRBJ2-7	CASSSNGPLYEQYF	TGTGCCAGCAGCTCTAACGGTCCGCTCTACGAGCAGTACTTC
-	-	TRBV18	TRBJ1-4	CASSPRGGDEKLFF	TGTGCCAGCTCACCACGGGGCGGCGACGAAAAACTGTTTTTT
-	-	TRBV10-3	TRBJ2-4	CAISPEGLNIQYF	TGTGCCATCAGCCCGGAGGGCCTAAACATTCAGTACTTC
once	-	TRBV6-6	TRBJ1-1	CASIKDRFEAFF	TGTGCCAGCATAAAGGACCGGTTTGAAGCTTTCTTT
-	TRBD1	TRBV7-8	TRBJ2-1	CASSLARDRGNEQFF	TGTGCCAGCAGCTTAGCGCGGGACAGGGGCAATGAGCAGTTCTTC
-	TRBD1	TRBV18	TRBJ1-3	CASSRMTGEGGNTIYF	TGTGCCAGCTCCCGAATGACAGGGGAAGGTGGAAACACCATATATTTT
-	TRBD1	TRBV30	TRBJ1-2	CAWRGTVLRSNYGYTF	TGTGCCTGGAGGGGGACAGTTCTCAGATCGAACTATGGCTACACCTTC
-	-	TRBV7-2	TRBJ2-3	CASSLYGDTQYF	TGTGCCAGCAGCTTATATGGAGATACGCAGTATTTT
-	-	TRBV14	TRBJ1-1	CASSQLINTEAFF	TGTGCCAGCAGCCAGCTTATTAACACTGAAGCTTTCTTT
few	-	TRBV5-1	TRBJ1-2	CASSRDVANYGYTF	TGCGCCAGCAGTCGCGACGTTGCTAACTATGGCTACACCTTC
once	-	TRBV4-1	TRBJ1-2	CASSQEPGGRPFLHGYTF	TGCGCCAGCAGCCAAGAACCGGGGGGCAGGCCGTTTCTTCATGGCTACACCTTC
-	-	TRBV6-1	TRBJ1-1	CASSRQGYPEAFF	TGTGCCAGCAGTCGCCAGGGTTACCCTGAAGCTTTCTTT
-	TRBD1	TRBV7-2	TRBJ2-7	CASSLGAGGREQYF	TGTGCCAGCAGCTTAGGGGCAGGGGGTCGCGAGCAGTACTTC
-	-	TRBV7-2	TRBJ2-3	CASSLGWGAVADTQYF	TGTGCCAGCAGCTTAGGGTGGGGGGCTGTGGCAGATACGCAGTATTTT
-	TRBD1	TRBV28	TRBJ2-5	CASSPPGGETQYF	TGTGCCAGCAGTCCCCCAGGGGGCGAGACCCAGTACTTC
-	-	TRBV6-5	TRBJ2-7	CASSSVRSSYEQYF	TGTGCCAGCAGTTCGGTAAGGAGCTCCTACGAGCAGTACTTC
once	-	TRBV6-6	TRBJ1-2	CASIMSDSSNYGYTF	TGTGCCAGCATCATGTCTGACAGCTCTAACTATGGCTACACCTTC
-	TRBD1	TRBV5-4	TRBJ1-3	CASSSGGKAGNTIYF	TGTGCCAGCAGCTCAGGGGGCAAGGCTGGAAACACCATATATTTT
-	-	TRBV18	TRBJ1-1	CASSQDSKNTEAFF	TGTGCCAGCTCACAGGACAGTAAGAACACTGAAGCTTTCTTT
-	-	TRBV18	TRBJ2-7	CASSPDEGSYEQYF	TGTGCCAGCTCGCCCGATGAGGGGTCCTACGAGCAGTACTTC
-	-	TRBV19	TRBJ1-1	CASSTGNTEAFF	TGTGCCAGTAGTACGGGGAACACTGAAGCTTTCTTT
large	-	TRBV10-1	TRBJ2-2	CASSRDTANTGELFF	TGCGCCAGCAGCCGGGACACCGCGAACACCGGGGAGCTGTTTTTT
-	TRBD1	TRBV19	TRBJ1-2	CASTGQGNYGYTF	TGTGCCAGTACCGGACAGGGAAACTATGGCTACACCTTC
-	-	TRBV6-1	TRBJ2-7	CASSEGSYEQYF	TGTGCCAGCAGTGAAGGCTCCTACGAGCAGTACTTC